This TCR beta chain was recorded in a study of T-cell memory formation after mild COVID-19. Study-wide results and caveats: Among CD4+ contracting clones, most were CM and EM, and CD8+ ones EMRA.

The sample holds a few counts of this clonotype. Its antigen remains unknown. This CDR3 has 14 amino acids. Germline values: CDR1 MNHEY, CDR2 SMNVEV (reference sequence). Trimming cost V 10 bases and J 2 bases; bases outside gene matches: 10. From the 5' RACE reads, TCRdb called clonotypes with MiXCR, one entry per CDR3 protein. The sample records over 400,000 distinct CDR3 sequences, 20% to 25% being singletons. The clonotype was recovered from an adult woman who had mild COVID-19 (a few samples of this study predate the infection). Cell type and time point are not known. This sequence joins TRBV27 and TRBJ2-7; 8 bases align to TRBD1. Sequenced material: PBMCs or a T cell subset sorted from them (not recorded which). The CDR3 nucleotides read TGTGCCACTCGTCTCGGGACAGGAACCTACGAGCAGTACTTC. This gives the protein CATRLGTGTYEQYF.